This is a list of T cell receptor beta chains from one sample in a study of CD8 T cells in Susac syndrome. One entry per CDR3 protein results from TCRdb running MiXCR on the immunoSEQ multiplex PCR reads. Counted here are more than 150,000 distinct CDR3 sequences, approximately 93% occurring once; the ten biggest clones make up more than 0.2%. Material for sequencing was CD8+ T cells from PBMCs. The receptors derive from a human donor with multiple sclerosis. Both conserved end residues are part of each CDR3. The order of the fields is D gene, V gene, J gene, CDR3 DNA, CDR3 protein. A D gene is named only where the DNA matches it firmly.

D gene: -
V gene: TRBV2
J gene: TRBJ1-1
CDR3 DNA: TGTGCCAGCAGTGAGAGTATTTCAGGAACTGAAGCTTTCTTT
CDR3 protein: CASSESISGTEAFF

D gene: TRBD1
V gene: TRBV7-9
J gene: TRBJ2-1
CDR3 DNA: TGTGCCAGCAGTCGACAGGGGGGCAATGAGCAGTTCTTC
CDR3 protein: CASSRQGGNEQFF

D gene: -
V gene: TRBV11-2
J gene: TRBJ2-7
CDR3 DNA: TGTGCCAGCAGCTTAGAGGAGATACTCTACGAGCAGTACTTC
CDR3 protein: CASSLEEILYEQYF

D gene: -
V gene: TRBV9
J gene: TRBJ2-3
CDR3 DNA: TGTGCCAGCAGTGTGGGAACGGGGCGGGCTCCAGATACGCAGTATTTT
CDR3 protein: CASSVGTGRAPDTQYF

D gene: -
V gene: TRBV15
J gene: TRBJ2-1
CDR3 DNA: TGTGCCACCAGCATTCAGGGAAAGTCCTACAATGAGCAGTTCTTC
CDR3 protein: CATSIQGKSYNEQFF

D gene: -
V gene: TRBV7-9
J gene: TRBJ2-3
CDR3 DNA: TGTGCCAGCACTACCGGGCAGGGGAGAAACACAGATACGCAGTATTTT
CDR3 protein: CASTTGQGRNTDTQYF

D gene: -
V gene: TRBV7-8
J gene: TRBJ1-2
CDR3 DNA: TGTGCCAGCAGCTTAGAAGCTAACTATGGCTACACCTTC
CDR3 protein: CASSLEANYGYTF

D gene: -
V gene: TRBV5-4
J gene: TRBJ2-5
CDR3 DNA: TGTGCCAGCAGCTCCCCAGAGACCCAGTACTTC
CDR3 protein: CASSSPETQYF

D gene: -
V gene: TRBV9
J gene: TRBJ1-5
CDR3 DNA: TGTGCCAGCAGCGTCGCGGACAGCCATCAGCCCCAGCATTTT
CDR3 protein: CASSVADSHQPQHF

D gene: TRBD2
V gene: TRBV15
J gene: TRBJ2-5
CDR3 DNA: TGTGCCACCAGCAGGACTAGCGGGGGGGCACAGACCCAGTACTTC
CDR3 protein: CATSRTSGGAQTQYF

D gene: -
V gene: TRBV20-1
J gene: TRBJ1-1
CDR3 DNA: TGCAGTGCGGGCTCGTACACTGAAGCTTTCTTT
CDR3 protein: CSAGSYTEAFF

D gene: -
V gene: TRBV24-1
J gene: TRBJ2-2
CDR3 DNA: TGTGCCACCAGTGATTTGGGGGAGCTGTTTTTT
CDR3 protein: CATSDLGELFF

D gene: -
V gene: TRBV7-9
J gene: TRBJ2-7
CDR3 DNA: TGTGCCAGCAGTTCACCACTAAGCCAGGGGTACGAGCAGTACTTC
CDR3 protein: CASSSPLSQGYEQYF

D gene: -
V gene: TRBV6-1
J gene: TRBJ1-1
CDR3 DNA: TGTGCCAGCAAAAGCACAGGGTCGAAGGTGGTGTACACTGAAGCTTTCTTT
CDR3 protein: CASKSTGSKVVYTEAFF